The rows below give T cell receptor beta chains drawn from one sample of a study of shared clonotypes between healthy human individuals. Profiled with immunoSEQ multiplex PCR; TCRdb holds only in-frame clones, not every one. The data contain about 490,000 clones, roughly four fifths of them seen just once; the ten biggest clones take up 10% to 15%. The material sequenced was PBMCs. The receptor set was obtained from a woman aged 40 to 50 in good health. Some clones in this sample may be carry-over from other donors' samples. Each CDR3 is given without its conserved first and last residue.

cdr3_aa v_call
ASSFTGGYEQY TRBV7-3
ASSIGLDAYEQF TRBV25-1
ASSLMVSARGHEQY TRBV11-2
TSRKKAGQGMRETQY TRBV27
ASTNQGDYGYT TRBV28
ATSRGPQGLGETQY TRBV15
ASNRDRDETQY TRBV2
ASSLWDRNYGYT TRBV7-8
ASIEPENTEAF TRBV6-6
ASSLGGLDTQY TRBV7-3
ASRVTSGSYEQY TRBV6-1
ASSPRGYPYEQY TRBV18
ASSVTSGPRAQF TRBV9
ASSQTGTSGQETQY TRBV6-4
ASSLGTGGWSNQPQH TRBV7-2
AQSGTYEQY TRBV30
SVDEVLNTDTQY TRBV29-1
ASSFQGGTSYEQY TRBV5-1
ASNPIGGDHNEQF TRBV5-6
ASSPRSTYEQF TRBV18
ASSPPTGRWGKQY TRBV18
ASSEVVAGVRGQF TRBV6-1
ASSHRWEAF TRBV28
ASRPRDRGGTEAF TRBV10-2
ASSQLGGGETQY TRBV7-7
SVVGHDSYNEQF TRBV29-1
ASTPGASGFSETQY TRBV19
ASRATTQPQH TRBV6-1
ASSQDRDYTGELF TRBV4-1
ASSYAGRALGAF TRBV6-5
ATRSEFGGYT TRBV9
ASSEVGPLLSGNTIH TRBV25-1
AISEARQGVEQF TRBV10-3
ASSLYRQETQY TRBV5-1
SVDEGISTDTQY TRBV29-1
ASSFRAGGSSYEQY TRBV28
ARSSDRHYSNQPQH TRBV5-3
ASSLSIPLGVASNQPQH TRBV27
ASRLTGDLEAF TRBV6-1
ASSLRSGGYDGYT TRBV7-6
ASSEGQPQH TRBV19
ASSPLGWNGRNEQF TRBV18
ASSLGTVMNTQY TRBV11-2
AWRNGGANVLT TRBV30
ASSYYGTLDEQF TRBV6-5
ASSSPGQQVRGQY TRBV6-6
ASSLPRDSRAYEQY TRBV7-2
ASRVAPSYEQY TRBV28
ATSTSRGRENIQY TRBV15
ASSIAGVSYNEQF TRBV19
ASSRQGAATEAF TRBV19
ASSFGQPTDTQY TRBV5-1
ASSTAGGGTEAF TRBV19
ASSLGPLAQQETQY TRBV11-2
ASSLQPYTEAF TRBV7-2